This TCR beta chain was identified in a study of T cell repertoires in cytomegalovirus infection. Regarding the study as a whole: Ex vivo, HLA-C-restricted CMV-specific TCR beta clonotypes prevailed over the rest of the response.

Each CDR3 protein is one row after TCRdb ran MiXCR on the reads. Of around 490,000 distinct CDR3 sequences listed, around a quarter were seen once; the top ten hold roughly 13%. CDR3 size: 12 residues. V gave up 5 bases and J gave up 6 bases, with 9 bases separating them. This clonotype showed up just a few times. Its antigen is unidentified. V gene TRBV12-3 or TRBV12-4 combines with J gene TRBJ2-3, with D uncertain. Sequencing was carried out using PBMCs. The clonotype comes from a human donor in good health (CMV status not recorded). Some clones in this sample may be carry-over from other donors' samples. CDR3 coding DNA: TGTGCCAGCAGTAGTCACGCGGATACGCAGTATTTT. Translating gives CASSSHADTQYF.